This entry describes one TCR beta chain. A much larger clone differs from this one at a single base, so this may be a read error. The sample comes from a study of read filtering for tumor transcriptome and immune sequencing. This library used 300 to 450 ng RNA and molecular barcoded adaptors spanning alpha/delta and beta/gamma chains. TCRdb itself ran the reads through MiXCR, one entry per CDR3 protein. The sample gives approximately 62,000 distinct CDR3 sequences, roughly a fifth of which show up once; 11% is in the top ten. V was pared by 4 bases and J by 0 bases, with 10 bases between. CDR1 and CDR2 from the germline V gene are SGHRS and YFSETQ. The CDR3 contains 15 residues.

Sequences were obtained from a population of CD138-negative cells sorted from bone marrow. This clonotype was sampled from a donor at least 40 years old with multiple myeloma. The chain is built from TRBV5-1 and TRBJ2-2; no clear D gene. The CDR3 DNA is TGCGCCAGCAGCCCCCACAGTTCGAACACCGGGGAGCTGTTTTTT. Its protein is CASSPHSSNTGELFF.